This T cell receptor beta chain was retrieved from a study of human CD4 T cells and Enterobacteriaceae (dated by TCRdb to about 2020). This clone was detected a few times. No antigen is known for it. Per-base qualities were not stored, and no clone one base away is much larger. There are 16 amino acids in the CDR3, from cysteine to phenylalanine inclusive. The retained sequence is limited to the CDR3, 48 bases, with the frame set at the first base. V lost 5 bases and J lost 4 bases, and the count of bases not matched to a germline gene is 13. The germline V gene sets CDR1 to MDHEN and CDR2 to SYDVKM. The ex vivo total memory CD4+ samples were sequenced at deep level, which gave a detection sensitivity of one cell in 200,000. Genomic DNA was extracted from cell pellets with the QIAamp DNA Micro Kit, and its quantity and purity were checked by spectrophotometry. The immunoSEQ multiplex PCR assay was used to amplify the TCR Vbeta CDR3 regions. Sequencing of amplicons was performed on the Illumina HiSeq platform. Retrieved sequences were 87 nucleotides long and contained the CDR3 region. The paper's processing steps were these. Each unique productive TCR Vbeta nucleotide sequence counted as a clonotype and was quantified by productive template frequency from ImmunoSEQ Analyzer V3.0. Expanded clonotypes were defined by a threshold at the top 5th percentile of each frequency-ranked repertoire. Repertoire overlap was calculated as Chao-Jaccard using the R package fossil and displayed by nonmetric multidimensional scaling using the R package MASS. TCRdb stores this immuneACCESS table with in-frame sequences only. Part of the clones is absent; in the studies checked, under half of the shortfall reflects unresolved V genes, and no reason is known for the rest. For V, J and clone size, that table is used; D and trimming come from the DNA. The sample table lists roughly 30,000 clones, approximately 82% of them with a count of one. The ten largest account for approximately 1.5% of the sample.

On a FACSAria III, memory CD4+ T cells were FACS-sorted to over 98% purity, defined as all CD4+ cells except CD45RA+CCR7+CD95- naive cells. Blood from healthy donors came from blood donation centers in Switzerland. Positive selection with CD4 and CD14 magnetic microbeads was used to enrich total CD4+ T cells and monocytes. CD8+, CD14+, CD16+, CD56+, CD19+ and CD25-bright cells were excluded prior to sorting. In a couple of blood donors, total memory CD4+ T cells were sequenced directly ex vivo to assess in vivo expansion of bacteria-reactive clonotypes. Peripheral blood mononuclear cells were isolated from donor blood using Ficoll-Paque Plus. On the study overall, not on this receptor specifically: The reactivity of ex vivo clonotypes was inferred solely through the matching of nucleotide sequences to CFSE-low cultures from the same donors. In ex vivo samples, clonotypes with broad cross-reactivity seemed more expanded than specific clonotypes, as 11 of 19 and about three fifths of the roughly 30 fell within the top 5%.

Rearrangement joined TRBV28 to TRBJ1-2, with 7 central nucleotides matching TRBD1. This TCR was recovered from a human donor in good health. The sample consisted of memory CD4+ T cells from blood. Explained via the paper, the cell subset or site label denotes: total memory CD4 T cells sorted directly ex vivo, unstimulated. The DNA sequence is given as TGTGCCAGCAGTCCCTTTCGGACAGGCGGAAGCTATGGCTACACCTTC. It codes for CASSPFRTGGSYGYTF.